What follows are 28 T cell receptor beta chains derived from one specimen sequenced in a study of Graves' ophthalmopathy and Graves' hyperthyroidism. CDR3 regions of TCR beta were amplified from RNA transcripts. RT-PCR with HTBI primers came first, then second-round multiplex PCR. TCRdb re-called the multiplex PCR reads through MiXCR, storing one row per CDR3 protein. Among approximately 700,000 distinct CDR3 sequences listed, about two fifths were seen once. The sequencing input was peripheral blood. These receptors originate from an adult man with Graves' ophthalmopathy.

This clonotype was observed many times. The chain combines TRBV29-1 with TRBJ1-2; D uncertain. This CDR3 comprises 13 residues. Trimming took off 0 bases at V and 6 bases at J, with 11 bases between the two ends. Germline assignment: CDR1 SQVTM and CDR2 ANQGSEA. Here the CDR3 reads CSVEDRVSDGYTF. The DNA for the CDR3 is TGCAGCGTTGAAGATCGGGTCTCCGATGGCTACACCTTC.

V usage is TRBV5-1 and J usage is TRBJ1-4, with 8 nucleotides matching TRBD1. Germline lookup yields CDR1 SGHRS and CDR2 YFSETQ. This CDR3 comprises 17 residues. The J segment lost 3 bases and the V segment lost 0 bases, leaving 7 bases of the junction unmatched. CDR3 nucleotides: TGCGCCAGCAGCTTGGATGGCAGGGGGCTTTCTAATGAAAAACTGTTTTTT. This encodes CASSLDGRGLSNEKLFF.

This clonotype was counted a few times. DNA of the CDR3: TGCAGTGCTAGTGGACGAGGAGGGTTGAAATCTGAAGCTTTCTTT. Protein product: CSASGRGGLKSEAFF. V and J are TRBV20-1 and TRBJ1-1; D remains unclear. Germline V gene sequence: CDR1 DFQATT, CDR2 SNEGSKA (reference sequence). Trimming stripped 3 bases from V and 6 bases from J, with 20 bases between. There are 15 residues in the CDR3.

Points on this clonotype: A clone one base away is much larger, so this may be a read error. This chain links TRBV24-1 with TRBJ2-2; the D gene is possibly TRBD2 (5 bases). The germline V gene encodes CDR1 KGHDR and CDR2 SFDVKD. This CDR3 comprises 17 residues. The CDR3, as DNA: TGTGCCGCCAGTGAAGCCAGACTAAACATGAACACCGGGGAGCTGTTTTTT. Its translation is CAASEARLNMNTGELFF.

To note about this clonotype: Given a much more abundant clone one base away, this may be a read error. This sequence joins TRBV7-6 and TRBJ2-7, with TRBD1 identical over 7 bases. There are 13 residues in the CDR3. V was clipped by 4 bases and J by 6 bases; unmatched bases: 6. Germline loops: CDR1 SGHVS, CDR2 FNYEAQ. This CDR3 reads CASSSSAGGEQYF. CDR3 coding DNA: TGTGCCAGCAGCTCCTCGGCAGGGGGCGAGCAGTACTTC.

This chain joins TRBV2 and TRBJ1-4; 8 bases map to TRBD1. CDR1 is SNHLY and CDR2 is FYNNEI in the germline V gene. The CDR3 spans 14 residues. Trimming cost V 6 bases and J 7 bases; bases outside gene matches: 7. CDR3 DNA: TGTGCCAGCAGCCCGACAGGGGATAGTGAAAAACTGTTTTTT. Translated: CASSPTGDSEKLFF.

About this clonotype: A clone one base away is much larger, so this may be a read error. This sequence joins TRBV10-3 and TRBJ1-6; TRBD1 agrees at 10 bases. CDR3 length equals 15 residues. Looked up from germline, CDR1 is ENHRY and CDR2 is SYGVKD. The trim removed 10 bases at V and 10 bases at J, leaving 13 bases unmatched. For the CDR3, the DNA is TGTGCCAGCCGGTGGGGGACAGGGGACTCCTCACCCCTCCACTTT. Translating gives CASRWGTGDSSPLHF.

This clonotype was counted at least ten times. CDR3 DNA sequence: TGCAGTGCTAGTCAGCAGGCCGGCTATGGCTACACCTTC. This sequence encodes CSASQQAGYGYTF. The chain recombines TRBV20-1 with TRBJ1-2; the D is unclear. This CDR3 comprises 13 residues. Germline CDR1 and CDR2: DFQATT and SNEGSKA (reference sequence). Trimming removed 3 bases at V and 4 bases at J, with 12 bases between.

Of note for this clonotype: The junction departs from germline at one end; a sequencing error may be responsible. This chain joins TRBV10-3 and TRBJ1-5, with D maybe TRBD1 (5 bases). From germline, CDR1 is ENHRY and CDR2 SYGVKD. The CDR3 consists of 15 residues. The CDR3 here is CASSWDDVNNQPQHF. The CDR3, as DNA: TGTGCCAGCAGTTGGGACGACGTGAACAATCAGCCCCAGCATTTT.

This clonotype was recorded once. With a much larger clone just one base away, this may be a read error. The rearrangement links TRBV13 to TRBJ1-1; D is perhaps TRBD1 (6 bases). This CDR3 is 15 amino acids long. Germline CDR1 is PRHDT and CDR2 is FYEKMQ (reference sequence). The CDR3 nucleotides are TGTGTCAGCAGCTTAGGGGGGGGCCCGGGAACTGAAGCTTTCTTT. It translates to CVSSLGGGPGTEAFF.

The rearrangement links TRBV19 to TRBJ2-5, with unresolved D. The ends were cut back, 4 bases at V and 3 bases at J, with 12 bases in the middle. There are 14 residues in the CDR3. Germline V gene data show CDR1 as LNHDA and CDR2 as SQIVND (reference sequence). This CDR3 reads CASSSLGTEETQYF. CDR3 nucleotide sequence: TGTGCCAGTAGTAGTTTGGGAACCGAAGAGACCCAGTACTTC.

Ten or more counts support this clonotype. Here the CDR3 DNA reads TGTGCCAGTAAGGGCAGGGTTGGCAATCAGCCCCAGCATTTT. It yields the protein CASKGRVGNQPQHF. V is TRBV19 and J is TRBJ1-5; TRBD1 is a possible D gene (5 bases). The CDR3 has 14 amino acids. Trimming took off 7 bases at V and 2 bases at J, with 12 bases between the two ends. Per the germline V gene, CDR1 is LNHDA and CDR2 is SQIVND (reference sequence).

This clonotype was observed at least ten times. The V and J genes are TRBV15 and TRBJ1-4; D unclear. This CDR3 is 15 amino acids long. The V gene lost 0 bases and the J gene lost 6 bases, with 11 bases spanning the gap. Germline CDR1 is LNHNV and CDR2 is YYDKDF (reference sequence). CDR3 sequence (DNA): TGTGCCACCAGCAGAGAACAGCTCCTTCATGAAAAACTGTTTTTT. This encodes CATSREQLLHEKLFF.

This clonotype appeared a single time. This chain uses TRBV7-8 with TRBJ1-4; weak D call: TRBD1 (6 bases). The CDR3 has 15 residues. Germline-derived CDR1 and CDR2 are SGHVS and FQNEAQ. With 5 bases removed from V and 5 bases from J, the gap between germline ends came to 15 bases. In DNA form, the CDR3 reads TGTGCCAGCAGCCCCAGCCAGGGGCGGAATGAAAAACTGTTTTTT. As protein: CASSPSQGRNEKLFF.

This clonotype occurred many times. J is TRBJ1-2 and V is TRBV7-2; no clear D. The CDR3 contains 14 residues. Trimming left V 5 bases short and J 2 bases short, with 12 bases between. Germline V gene data show CDR1 as SGHTA and CDR2 as FQGNSA. The CDR3 region has the DNA TGTGCCAGCAGCCCAGCGCGGGCGAACTATGGCTACACCTTC. As protein: CASSPARANYGYTF. The full variable domain, completed using reference TRBV7-2 and TRBJ1-2, is GAGVSQSPSNKVTEKGKDVELRCDPISGHTALYWYRQSLGQGLEFLIYFQGNSAPDKSGLPSDRFSAERTGGSVSTLTIQRTQQEDSAVYLCASSPARANYGYTFGSGTRLTVV.

This chain links TRBV10-3 with TRBJ1-2, with 12 bases matching TRBD1. The CDR3 is 14 residues long. After removal of 4 bases from V and 6 bases from J, the junction contained 3 bases not matched to a gene. The germline V gene encodes CDR1 ENHRY and CDR2 SYGVKD. The CDR3 DNA reads TGTGCCATCAGTGGGGGGACAGGGGGCAATGGCTACACCTTC. It is translated as CAISGGTGGNGYTF.

This clonotype was seen a handful of times. The rearrangement joins TRBV12-3 or TRBV12-4 to TRBJ1-3; 9 bases match TRBD1. V lost 1 base, J lost 0 bases, and 4 bases stayed unmatched. This CDR3 has 17 amino acids. The CDR3, as DNA: TGTGCCAGCAGTTTAGAGACAGGGGGTAACTCTGGAAACACCATATATTTT. This gives the protein CASSLETGGNSGNTIYF.

This clonotype was recorded at least ten times. The rearrangement joins TRBV6-5 to TRBJ1-6; a possible D gene is TRBD1 (5 bases). The ends were cut back, 2 bases at V and 7 bases at J, with 9 bases in the middle. Germline CDR1 reads MNHEY; CDR2 reads SVGAGI. This CDR3 has 14 residues. CDR3 sequence: CASSYPGRNSPLHF. The CDR3 nucleotides are TGTGCCAGCAGTTACCCAGGGAGGAATTCACCCCTCCACTTT.

To note about this clonotype: The conserved final phenylalanine or tryptophan is absent from the CDR3, which likely points to a read error. The V call is TRBV10-3, the J call TRBJ1-6; 8 bases match TRBD1. The CDR3 is made up of 14 amino acids. Per germline, CDR1 ENHRY and CDR2 SYGVKD. CDR3 sequence (DNA): TGTGCTATCAGTGCACAGGGGGAGAATTCACCCCTCCACTCT. Protein: CAISAQGENSPLHS.

The V gene is TRBV5-1, the J gene TRBJ1-1; no clear D. Germline lookup yields CDR1 SGHRS and CDR2 YFSETQ. The V gene lost 1 base and the J gene lost 3 bases, with 4 bases spanning the gap. This CDR3 is 12 amino acids long. The chain's CDR3 is CASSLTDTEAFF. The CDR3 nucleotides are TGCGCCAGCAGCTTGACGGACACTGAAGCTTTCTTT.

This clonotype has a handful of counts. V gene TRBV30 combines with J gene TRBJ2-7; D is unclear. This CDR3 is 15 amino acids long. Trimming cost V 4 bases and J 0 bases, with 16 bases left between them. In germline, CDR1 is GTSNPN, CDR2 SVGIG (reference sequence). The CDR3, as DNA: TGTGCCTGGATCCCCCGACCGGACGTCTCCTACGAGCAGTACTTC. Translation: CAWIPRPDVSYEQYF.

The chain joins TRBV2 to TRBJ1-1; tentative D call: TRBD1 (5 bases). The germline CDR1 and CDR2 sequences are SNHLY and FYNNEI. V lost 6 bases and J 3 bases, leaving 17 bases between the germline ends. This CDR3 is 15 amino acids long. As DNA, the CDR3 is TGTGCCAGCAGACCCAGACATGAGGGGCACACTGAAGCTTTCTTT. It yields the protein CASRPRHEGHTEAFF.

CDR3: CAWVESTEAFF. The CDR3 DNA follows: TGTGCCTGGGTGGAGAGCACTGAAGCTTTCTTT. The rearrangement links TRBV30 to TRBJ1-1, with D uncertain. Trimming cost V 5 bases and J 4 bases, with 8 bases left between them. Germline CDR1 reads GTSNPN; CDR2 reads SVGIG (reference sequence). The CDR3 loop spans 11 amino acids.

The rearrangement joins TRBV27 to TRBJ2-7, with D possibly being TRBD1 or TRBD2 (6 bases each). The CDR3 totals 13 residues. Per germline, CDR1 MNHEY and CDR2 SMNVEV (reference sequence). V shed 10 bases and J shed 3 bases, with 16 bases lying between them. For the CDR3, the DNA is TGTGCCAATCCACGAGGGGGGCTCTACGAGCAGTACTTC. Its protein is CANPRGGLYEQYF.

In this sample, this clonotype turned up a few times. The rearrangement uses TRBV3-1 and TRBJ2-7; TRBD2 matches 9 bases. Per the germline V gene, CDR1 is LGHDT and CDR2 is YNNKEL (reference sequence). CDR3 length: 16 residues. Trimming cost V 5 bases and J 5 bases; bases outside gene matches: 13. CDR3 loop: CASSNVAGAGPDEQYF. CDR3 DNA: TGTGCCAGCAGCAACGTAGCGGGGGCCGGACCCGACGAGCAGTACTTC.

The CDR3 DNA sequence: TGCAGTGCTAGAGGGGTCAGGGGGCAGGTGCAGCATTTT. Translating gives CSARGVRGQVQHF. The chain uses TRBV20-1 and TRBJ1-5, with TRBD1 matching 8 bases. This CDR3 comprises 13 residues. Germline CDR1 and CDR2: DFQATT and SNEGSKA (reference sequence). V lost 1 base, J lost 13 bases, and 9 bases stayed unmatched.

This clonotype was detected once. The rearrangement joins TRBV25-1 to TRBJ2-7, with D possibly TRBD2 on 5 matching bases. CDR1 is MGHDK and CDR2 is SYGVNS in the germline V gene. The CDR3 covers 13 residues. V shed 8 bases and J shed 5 bases, with 16 bases lying between them. The CDR3 spells CASLVAGMDEQYF. DNA of the CDR3: TGTGCCAGCTTAGTGGCGGGCATGGACGAGCAGTACTTC.

Comments on this clonotype: A much larger clonotype is one base distant, so this may be a read error. The CDR3 carries no conserved terminal phenylalanine or tryptophan, so it likely arises from a read error. The chain carries TRBV12-3 or TRBV12-4 and TRBJ2-5; TRBD2 might be the D (6 bases). There are 12 residues in the CDR3. Deletions cut 4 bases from V and 5 bases from J, with 8 bases between. The CDR3 nucleotides are TGTGCCAGCAGTTGGGCGGGGGAGACCCAGTACTGC. It encodes CASSWAGETQYC.